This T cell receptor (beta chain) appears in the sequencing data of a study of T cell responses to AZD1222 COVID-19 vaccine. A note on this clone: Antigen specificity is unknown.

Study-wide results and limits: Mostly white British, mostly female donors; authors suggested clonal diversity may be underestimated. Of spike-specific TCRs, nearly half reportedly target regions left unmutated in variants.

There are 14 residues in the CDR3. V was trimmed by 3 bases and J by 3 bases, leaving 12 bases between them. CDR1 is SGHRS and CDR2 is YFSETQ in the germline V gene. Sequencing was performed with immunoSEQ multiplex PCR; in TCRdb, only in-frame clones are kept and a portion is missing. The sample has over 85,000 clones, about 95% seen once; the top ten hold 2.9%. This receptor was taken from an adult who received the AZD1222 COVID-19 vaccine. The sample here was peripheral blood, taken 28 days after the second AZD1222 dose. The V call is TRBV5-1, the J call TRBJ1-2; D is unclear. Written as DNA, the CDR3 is TGCGCCAGCAGCTCCGCGGACGAAGACTATGGCTACACCTTC. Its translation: CASSSADEDYGYTF.